This T cell receptor beta chain was recorded in a study of T cells in localized non-small cell lung cancer. Study-wide points: There was an association of higher blood T cell density with longer overall survival. Investigators sequenced only a single tumor region, leaving heterogeneity possible.

Per the germline V gene, CDR1 is SGHVS and CDR2 is FQNEAQ. The CDR3 has 16 amino acids. The V gene lost 2 bases and the J gene lost 2 bases, with 10 bases spanning the gap. Concerning this clone: Its target is unknown.

The protocol was immunoSEQ multiplex PCR, while the TCRdb copy is restricted to in-frame clones and leaves out a portion. Found here are around 78,000 clones, 75% to 85% of them singletons; the top ten hold about a tenth. This chain joins TRBV7-8 and TRBJ2-6, with D uncertain. Sequenced here: peripheral blood, sampled before any cancer treatment. This TCR was recovered from a female donor at least 60 years old with stage I lung adenocarcinoma. The CDR3 sequence is CASSLLRTAGANVLTF. In DNA form, the CDR3 reads TGTGCCAGCAGCTTACTCCGTACGGCTGGGGCCAACGTCCTGACTTTC.